This TCR beta chain was identified during a study of cytomegalovirus exposure and HLA in healthy donors. Across the study: Early released data had about 85 million unique TCRs, all coming from HLA-typed donors.

The trim removed 0 bases at V and 8 bases at J, leaving 7 bases unmatched. The CDR3 sequence is 15 residues long. Germline V lookup: CDR1 MNHNY, CDR2 SVGAGI (reference sequence). Primers included in the PCR were 60 Vbeta and 13 Jbeta primers. The assay was immunoSEQ multiplex PCR, and TCRdb's table has in-frame clones only and misses some. The sample lists under 200,000 clones; around 80% were seen once. Points from the study as a whole: A missense variant in DCLRE1C was later tied to TCR beta V- and J-gene trimming.

Points on this clone: The target antigen is unknown.

Sequenced sample: PBMCs. The J gene is TRBJ1-2, the V gene TRBV6-6; 9 bases are a match to TRBD1. The TCR originated in a male donor in good health and CMV-seronegative. The CDR3 here is CASSYSGQGSCGYTF. The CDR3 coding sequence is TGTGCCAGCAGTTACTCAGGACAGGGGTCTTGCGGCTACACCTTC.